The T cell receptor beta chain described here comes from a study of neurological immune-mediated disorders. Germline-derived CDR1 and CDR2 are LGHDT and YNNKEL (reference sequence). The V gene lost 4 bases and the J gene lost 6 bases, with 10 bases spanning the gap. The CDR3 extends over 12 amino acids. Template-switch 5'RACE cDNA synthesis added a 10-nucleotide unique molecular identifier. TCRdb analysed the 5' RACE reads with MiXCR anew, one entry per CDR3 protein. In the table there are about 66,000 distinct CDR3 sequences, 3.4% of which are singletons. This clonotype came up many times. This TCR came from a man in his forties or fifties with multiple sclerosis. V and J are TRBV3-1 and TRBJ2-7; D remains unclear. Sequenced: PBMCs. The CDR3 DNA follows: TGTGCCAGCAGCCCTCTCGGCGGCGAGCAGTACTTC. This sequence encodes CASSPLGGEQYF.